This T cell receptor (beta chain) was sequenced in a study of cytomegalovirus exposure and HLA in healthy donors (dated by TCRdb to about 2017). With respect to the entire study: According to an earlier analysis of 587 of the donors, 150 million to 200 million T cells yielded 120 million or so unique TCR beta sequences and 276 Gb of sequence data. The study combined high-throughput TCR immunosequencing, statistical association of individual TCRs with disease status, and machine learning to predict cytomegalovirus infection status. The study used immunosequencing to profile the T cell repertoires of 666 subjects and linked those repertoires to cytomegalovirus serostatus. Of the roughly 390 genotyped donors, about 84% fell in the genetic ancestry cluster associated with self-reported Caucasian donors. An earlier analysis of 587 of the donors used high-throughput TCR beta sequencing to judge whether each TCR beta V gene segment behaved as functional or pseudogenic. Every repertoire in the discovery cohort had been generated on one and the same sequencing platform. A later genetic analysis took genome-wide SNP genotypes for 398 of the 666 donors and used that subset as a discovery cohort. A separate validation cohort of over a hundred different subjects was used in addition to the roughly 720-subject first cohort. Typing coverage varied by locus: 629-630 donors for A, B, C, DRB1 and DQB1; more than 500 for DQA1; 600 to 610 for DPA1; more than 450 for DPB1. The study aimed to test whether cataloging public T cell receptors could reveal signatures of past pathogen exposure. The later analysis used no new phenotypic data to find candidate immune exposures, relying instead on TCR beta sequences and their occurrence across donors. Four or five DR-DQ haplotypes were handled as single units for association and clustering because linkage in the cohort was strong. Approximately 310 gigabases of sequencing data and 80 million or so unique TCR sequences were included in an early release covering about 700 HLA-typed donors. Donor age, sex, ethnicity and CMV serostatus were collected together with the repertoire data. Class I and class II HLA loci were covered by the typing at four-digit resolution. Among around 400 genotyped donors of the cohort, an average of around 240,000 unique TCR beta nucleotide sequences were sequenced per donor, around 20% of them non-productive. To study patterns of TCR occurrence, a later analysis re-analyzed previously published TCR beta repertoires from around 670 donors and added high-resolution HLA genotyping.

The cohort comprised fewer than 750 healthy bone marrow donors. All cohort members were sampled while nominally healthy, although unrecorded immune exposures were likely present. The donor tested CMV seronegative, placing the donor among the approximately 400 seronegative members of the cohort. Every donor gave a peripheral blood sample, and the peripheral blood mononuclear cells from that sample were used for TCR beta sequencing. The Qiagen DNeasy Blood Extraction Kit was used to extract genomic DNA from the blood cell samples. What the work shows at the level of the full study, not this receptor alone: A later genetic analysis reported fewer N-insertions in productive TCRs among donors in an Asian-associated ancestry cluster than the roughly 620-donor mean. In an earlier analysis of roughly 500 of the donors, most TCR beta V segments appeared in productive rearrangements about 90% or about 30% of the time, broadly matching IMGT annotations. In a later analysis, HLA-associated TCR beta chains showed more clonal expansion and lower generation probabilities than non-associated chains that were equally common. Because counts were too low, some 16 rarely observed V segments, including chromosome 9 orphons, were excluded from the earlier analysis of 587 of the donors. HLA typing was unavailable for some donors at each locus, so association tests used only the typed subset. Linkage disequilibrium might explain the correlated functional status among segregating V segments, but an unknown experimental factor could not be ruled out. The classifier was reported to diagnose cytomegalovirus status with high specificity and sensitivity in both the original and validation cohorts. A cluster of highly shared sequence variants was judged likely to be a technical artifact of the sequencing pipeline. According to a later analysis, most CMV-associated TCR beta chains appeared to be HLA-restricted, and the HLA associations seemed to be driven largely by CMV exposure. Immune exposure information for the cohort was limited to CMV serostatus. Three of the identified cytomegalovirus-associated TCR beta chains were confirmed in vitro to be specific for cytomegalovirus antigens. While some public TCRs were present in many individuals, most TCR sequences turned up only very rarely across donors. The cohort was sequenced for TCR beta chains only, and without alpha or paired-chain data the features that could be detected were limited. In a later analysis, 16,951 TCR beta sequences were associated with specific HLA alleles at a false discovery rate of 0.05. Because the 87-base-pair reads could not distinguish some IMGT-functional V segments, including TRBV6-2 and TRBV6-3, those segments were excluded. Roughly uniform sequencing depth across donors was assumed in presence/absence analyses, although this assumption may not hold. A total of 164 TCR beta chains were listed by the study as associated with cytomegalovirus. In a later genetic analysis, a missense DCLRE1C variant was associated with V-gene and J-gene trimming of TCR beta chains, and the association was replicated in an independent cohort. A further reported finding was that TCR beta sequences accurately predicted the HLA-A and HLA-B alleles for most subjects in the first cohort. The authors suggested that the approach could potentially be extended to other disease states and immunological phenotypes. Assigning TCR associations to individual alleles was difficult when HLA alleles, especially DR and DQ, strongly co-occurred. A later analysis reported that several top co-occurrence clusters appeared linked to parvovirus B19, influenza, CMV and Epstein-Barr virus. A later analysis found that TCR association rates varied across HLA loci, with DRB1 alleles showing the most associated TCRs and HLA-C alleles the fewest.

With regard to this clone: Its antigen specificity is not known. Base-call qualities are not available, and no considerably larger clone is one nucleotide away.

For CDR1 and CDR2, the germline V gene lists SNHLY and FYNNEI. The V and J ends are trimmed by 2 bases and 5 bases, leaving 16 bases between them. There are 15 amino acids in the CDR3, from cysteine to phenylalanine inclusive. The entry retains the CDR3 DNA only, 45 bases that are in frame from base 1. The method behind the library was the immunoSEQ multiplex PCR assay. For the multiplex PCR, a mixture combining 60 forward primers for TCR Vbeta segments and 13 reverse primers for TCR Jbeta segments was used. A multiplex PCR assay on genomic DNA amplified the CDR3 region of rearranged TCR beta genes. Amplified TCR beta libraries were sequenced as 87-base-pair reads on the Illumina HiSeq System. From the authors' description of their analysis: A later analysis counted approximately 84 million unique TCR beta chains across the 650 to 700 repertoires, and approximately 11 million of these chains were shared by at least two donors. To remove PCR and sequencing errors, raw reads were error-corrected and collapsed into unique sequences using a nearest-neighbor algorithm that merged closely related sequences. V, D and J gene segments were assigned by aligning CDR3 sequences to IMGT reference sequences. For a sequence to be retained, a match of at least six nucleotides was required to both a V gene segment and a J gene segment. A rearrangement counted as productive if the CDR3 had no stop codons and remained in frame with V and J, and every other rearrangement counted as non-productive. CDR3 was defined by IMGT convention, running from the second conserved V-encoded cysteine to the conserved J-encoded phenylalanine. In an earlier analysis of some 550 of the donors, sequences lacking an unambiguous match to a single V gene segment were excluded. In an earlier analysis of 587 of the donors, V segments were called functional above 56.7% productive rearrangements and were called segregating when the between-donor standard deviation exceeded 5%. A statistical classification framework was built for diagnosing cytomegalovirus status from the catalog of TCR beta chain sequences. In a later analysis, V and J genes were assigned by comparing TCR nucleotide sequences against IMGT/GENE-DB human TR gene sequences. A later analysis assigned CDR3 sequences and most-parsimonious VDJ recombination scenarios with the TCRdist pipeline. In a later analysis, each TCR beta chain was defined by its CDR3 amino acid sequence together with its V-gene family, and reads lacking a unique V-gene family were excluded. As a way to deal with suspected cross-contamination and a sequencing artifact, a later analysis dropped roughly 600 nucleotide sequences that were highly shared and had low generation probability. In a later analysis, a clonal expansion index for each public chain was calculated from normalized within-repertoire ranks of inferred template counts. In a later analysis, generation probabilities were computed using a VDJ recombination model fitted to out-of-frame rearrangements, and the results were checked against IGoR. In a later analysis, TCR-TCR, TCR-HLA and TCR-CMV co-occurrence was scored with hypergeometric tests, and a repertoire-size bias correction was applied to TCR pairs. A later analysis estimated false discovery rates by permuting HLA or CMV assignments 20 times. In a later analysis, co-occurring TCRs were grouped using DBSCAN, and TCRdist sequence similarity was added for clustering within HLA-allele-positive subsets. Repertoires with fewer than 30,000 or more than 120,000 public chains were left out of co-occurrence clustering, as were five repertoires with anomalous nucleotide sharing. TCRdb stores this immuneACCESS table with in-frame sequences only. Part of the clones is absent; in the studies checked, under half of the shortfall reflects unresolved V genes, and no reason is known for the rest. The V and J calls and the clone size are those of that table, but D and trimming were determined from the DNA. The sample contains about 150,000 clones, around four fifths of them found a single time. The ten biggest clones cover around 2% of the sample.

The TCR comes from a man aged 18 to 35 in good health and CMV-seronegative. Sequenced material: PBMCs. This chain is built from TRBV2 and TRBJ2-7, with TRBD1 tentatively as D gene (7 bases match). The CDR3 protein: CASSESGGSLDEQYF. The bases are TGTGCCAGCAGTGAATCAGGGGGGTCGTTGGACGAGCAGTACTTC.